This entry lists 19 T cell receptor beta chains sequenced from one sample in a study of shared clonotypes between healthy human individuals. Positively selected for CCR7, the CD45RO-negative cells used as naive CD8 cells excluded terminally differentiated effector memory CD45RA+ cells. Assay used: immunoSEQ multiplex PCR; TCRdb lists only in-frame clones, some missing. This table holds about 2.2 million clones, around 93% found once. The sample taken for sequencing was naive CD8+ T cells from PBMCs. The source of these receptors is a man in his late teens or twenties in good health. Some clones in this sample may be carry-over from other donors' samples.

The V call is TRBV4-1, the J call TRBJ2-3; weak D call: TRBD1 (5 bases). Germline CDR1 MGHRA, CDR2 YSYEKL. V lost 2 bases and J 2 bases, leaving 14 bases between the germline ends. The CDR3 contains 16 residues. This chain's CDR3 is CASSQQGWVPTDTQYF. The CDR3 bases are TGCGCCAGCAGCCAACAGGGTTGGGTCCCCACAGATACGCAGTATTTT.

This clone has only one observation. The chain links TRBV6-4 to TRBJ2-1; 8 nucleotides match TRBD2. V was pared by 2 bases and J by 7 bases, with 7 bases of the junction left unmatched. The germline CDR1 and CDR2 sequences are MRHNA and SNTAGT. There are 15 residues in the CDR3. CDR3 sequence: CASSDGSGRGNEQFF. In nucleotides, the CDR3 is TGTGCCAGCAGTGACGGGAGCGGGAGAGGGAATGAGCAGTTCTTC.

The chain couples TRBV27 to TRBJ2-1; D gene unclear. This CDR3 is built from 15 residues. V gave up 2 bases and J gave up 6 bases, with 14 bases separating them. Germline CDR1 MNHEY, CDR2 SMNVEV (reference sequence). The CDR3 nucleotides are TGTGCCAGCAGTTTACTAGAACGAGCTACCAATGAGCAGTTCTTC. As protein: CASSLLERATNEQFF.

The chain employs TRBV7-9 and TRBJ1-4; 8 nucleotides line up with TRBD1. The CDR3 has 16 amino acids. The germline V gene has CDR1 SEHNR and CDR2 FQNEAQ (reference sequence). After removal of 5 bases from V and 4 bases from J, the junction contained 9 bases not matched to a gene. The chain's CDR3 is CASSPRTGRDNEKLFF. CDR3 DNA sequence: TGTGCCAGCAGCCCCCGGACAGGGCGGGATAATGAAAAACTGTTTTTT.

The chain has TRBV9 and TRBJ1-2, with 7 positions matching TRBD1. Germline V gene lookup returns CDR1 SGDLS and CDR2 YYNGEE. V trimming: 0 bases; J trimming: 4 bases; junction bases outside the gene matches: 9. The CDR3 runs to 16 residues. The CDR3 loop is CASSVAVQGGGYGYTF. CDR3 bases: TGTGCCAGCAGCGTAGCTGTGCAGGGGGGCGGCTATGGCTACACCTTC. The full variable domain, rest sourced from reference TRBV9 and TRBJ1-2, is DSGVTQTPKHLITATGQRVTLRCSPRSGDLSVYWYQQSLDQGLQFLIQYYNGEERAKGNILERFSAQQFPDLHSELNLSSLELGDSALYFCASSVAVQGGGYGYTFGSGTRLTVV.

The V call is TRBV6-5, the J call TRBJ1-4; 8 bases are shared with TRBD1. This CDR3 is built from 14 residues. Looked up from germline, CDR1 is MNHEY and CDR2 is SVGAGI. Trimming took 5 bases from V and 5 from J; bases not matched to a gene: 4. Here the CDR3 reads CASSPGGGNEKLFF. The CDR3 bases are TGTGCCAGCAGTCCAGGGGGCGGGAATGAAAAACTGTTTTTT.

The genes are TRBV30 and TRBJ2-1; 13 positions agree with TRBD2. CDR1 and CDR2 from the germline V gene are GTSNPN and SVGIG (reference sequence). V was clipped by 4 bases and J by 1 base; unmatched bases: 7. There are 17 residues in the CDR3. The DNA for the CDR3 is TGTGCCTGGACCGGGACTAGCGGGACCTGGTCCTACAATGAGCAGTTCTTC. This sequence encodes CAWTGTSGTWSYNEQFF.

As regards this clone: At one end, the junction sequence differs from germline, possibly due to a read error. This sequence joins TRBV11-2 and TRBJ2-7; D remains ambiguous. The CDR3 contains 15 residues. Germline V gives CDR1 SGHAT, CDR2 FQNNGV. Here the CDR3 reads CASSLSGLSSHEQYF. The CDR3 region has the DNA TGTGCCAGCAGCTTATCGGGCCTCTCCTCCCACGAGCAGTACTTC.

This rearrangement joins TRBV9 to TRBJ1-4; the D gene is possibly TRBD1 (6 bases). Trimming removed 0 bases from V and 5 bases from J, with 17 bases in between. This CDR3 contains 17 residues. Germline CDR1 is SGDLS and CDR2 is YYNGEE. The chain's CDR3 is CASSVESRGTPNEKLFF. CDR3 in DNA: TGTGCCAGCAGCGTAGAATCTAGGGGGACCCCCAATGAAAAACTGTTTTTT. Drawing the rest from reference TRBV9 and TRBJ1-4, the complete variable domain is DSGVTQTPKHLITATGQRVTLRCSPRSGDLSVYWYQQSLDQGLQFLIQYYNGEERAKGNILERFSAQQFPDLHSELNLSSLELGDSALYFCASSVESRGTPNEKLFFGSGTQLSVL.

The V gene is TRBV11-2, the J gene TRBJ2-7; tentative D call: TRBD1 (6 bases). CDR1 and CDR2 (germline): SGHAT, FQNNGV. Trimming removed 5 bases from V and 6 bases from J, with 14 bases in between. The CDR3 is made up of 13 amino acids. The CDR3 loop reads CASSEKGVVEQYF. The CDR3 nucleotides are TGTGCCAGCAGCGAGAAGGGGGTAGTCGAGCAGTACTTC.

The rearrangement links TRBV28 to TRBJ1-6; TRBD1 matches 8 bases. The CDR3 runs 18 residues. Per the germline V gene, CDR1 is MDHEN and CDR2 is SYDVKM. The J segment lost 4 bases and the V segment lost 2 bases, leaving 10 bases of the junction unmatched. CDR3 DNA sequence: TGTGCCAGCAGTTTAGGGTTAAGGACAGGGTATTATAATTCACCCCTCCACTTT. Protein product: CASSLGLRTGYYNSPLHF.

The chain has TRBV25-1 and TRBJ1-1; the D is unclear. The CDR3 consists of 13 residues. Germline CDR1 reads MGHDK; CDR2 reads SYGVNS. With 1 base removed from V and 4 bases from J, the gap between germline ends came to 7 bases. The CDR3 spells CASSESDGTEAFF. CDR3 nucleotide sequence: TGTGCCAGCAGTGAATCTGATGGCACTGAAGCTTTCTTT. Looking up the rest from reference TRBV25-1 and TRBJ1-1 gives the full variable domain: EADIYQTPRYLVIGTGKKITLECSQTMGHDKMYWYQQDPGMELHLIHYSYGVNSTEKGDLSSESTVSRIRTEHFPLTLESARPSHTSQYLCASSESDGTEAFFGQGTRLTVV.

This chain uses TRBV10-3 with TRBJ1-3; 10 bases fit TRBD1. The germline CDR1 and CDR2 sequences are ENHRY and SYGVKD. The length of the CDR3 is 16 residues. Trimming cost V 5 bases and J 0 bases; bases outside gene matches: 4. Written as DNA, the CDR3 is TGTGCCATCAGTTCCCGGACAGGGGGCTCTGGAAACACCATATATTTT. The encoded protein is CAISSRTGGSGNTIYF.

V usage is TRBV28 and J usage is TRBJ1-1, with D possibly TRBD1 on 5 matching bases. Trimming left V 8 bases short and J 4 bases short, with 29 bases between. This CDR3 comprises 18 residues. Germline assignment: CDR1 MDHEN and CDR2 SYDVKM. The DNA of the CDR3 is TGTGCCAGCCGAGAAGCGAGGCAGGGAGGGTTCGGGACCACTGAAGCTTTCTTT. Translating gives CASREARQGGFGTTEAFF.

This clone was counted a single time. This chain links TRBV4-1 with TRBJ2-1; either TRBD1 or TRBD2 may fit D (5 bases each). Trimming took 7 bases from V and 7 from J, leaving 14 bases between them. Germline V gene sequence: CDR1 MGHRA, CDR2 YSYEKL. The CDR3 spans 13 residues. CDR3 amino acids: CASNPGTKNEQFF. CDR3 bases: TGCGCCAGCAACCCCGGGACGAAAAATGAGCAGTTCTTC.

About this clone itself: The same CDR3 arises from other DNA sequences in this sample as well. The V call is TRBV19, the J call TRBJ2-7, with D hard to call. This CDR3 region has 12 residues. V was shortened by 6 bases and J by 3 bases, with 9 bases between the two germline ends. Germline loops: CDR1 LNHDA, CDR2 SQIVND (reference sequence). CDR3 residues: CASSTGLYEQYF. The CDR3 DNA reads as TGTGCCAGTAGCACCGGGCTCTACGAGCAGTACTTC.

The chain employs TRBV7-9 and TRBJ2-1; 9 bases are a match to TRBD2. This CDR3 has 15 residues. Germline CDR1 is SEHNR and CDR2 is FQNEAQ (reference sequence). Trimming at V came to 4 bases and at J to 15 bases, leaving 16 bases not matched to a gene. CDR3 sequence reads: CASSSDLTSGVRGFF. CDR3 DNA: TGTGCCAGCAGCTCCGACCTGACTAGCGGAGTAAGGGGGTTCTTC.

The CDR3 loop is CASSPWPGLGTQYF. DNA for the CDR3: TGTGCCAGCAGTCCCTGGCCGGGGCTCGGGACCCAGTACTTC. The chain couples TRBV27 to TRBJ2-5; D assignment may be TRBD1 or TRBD2 (5 bases each). Germline V CDR1 and CDR2: MNHEY, SMNVEV (reference sequence). The length of the CDR3 is 14 residues. Trimming removed 5 bases at V and 7 bases at J, with 17 bases between.

The J gene is TRBJ2-7, the V gene TRBV7-9; TRBD1 matches 8 bases. Germline values: CDR1 SEHNR, CDR2 FQNEAQ (reference sequence). Trimming at V came to 5 bases and at J to 5 bases, leaving 5 bases not matched to a gene. The CDR3 is 13 amino acids. CDR3 in DNA: TGTGCCAGCAGCCGCAGGGGGCGGAACGAGCAGTACTTC. It encodes CASSRRGRNEQYF.